This T cell receptor (beta chain) was recovered during a study of T cell responses to AZD1222 COVID-19 vaccine. General study results and limits: The number of AZD1222 recipients seropositive at baseline was only five or six.

About this clone itself: The antigen remains unidentified.

The CDR3 extends over 15 amino acids. Germline values: CDR1 SNHLY, CDR2 FYNNEI. Trimming cost V 9 bases and J 0 bases, with 15 bases left between them. The table came from immunoSEQ multiplex PCR; TCRdb's copy has only in-frame clones and leaves some out. This repertoire shows some 97,000 clones, 80% to 95% found once; its top ten account for approximately 1.7%. The genes are TRBV2 and TRBJ2-1; D gene unclear. Sample: peripheral blood, taken on day 0 of AZD1222 vaccination. This receptor was taken from an adult in good health. CDR3 amino acids: CASSTHVTSYNEQFF. For the CDR3, the DNA is TGTGCCAGTTCGACCCACGTTACCTCCTACAATGAGCAGTTCTTC.